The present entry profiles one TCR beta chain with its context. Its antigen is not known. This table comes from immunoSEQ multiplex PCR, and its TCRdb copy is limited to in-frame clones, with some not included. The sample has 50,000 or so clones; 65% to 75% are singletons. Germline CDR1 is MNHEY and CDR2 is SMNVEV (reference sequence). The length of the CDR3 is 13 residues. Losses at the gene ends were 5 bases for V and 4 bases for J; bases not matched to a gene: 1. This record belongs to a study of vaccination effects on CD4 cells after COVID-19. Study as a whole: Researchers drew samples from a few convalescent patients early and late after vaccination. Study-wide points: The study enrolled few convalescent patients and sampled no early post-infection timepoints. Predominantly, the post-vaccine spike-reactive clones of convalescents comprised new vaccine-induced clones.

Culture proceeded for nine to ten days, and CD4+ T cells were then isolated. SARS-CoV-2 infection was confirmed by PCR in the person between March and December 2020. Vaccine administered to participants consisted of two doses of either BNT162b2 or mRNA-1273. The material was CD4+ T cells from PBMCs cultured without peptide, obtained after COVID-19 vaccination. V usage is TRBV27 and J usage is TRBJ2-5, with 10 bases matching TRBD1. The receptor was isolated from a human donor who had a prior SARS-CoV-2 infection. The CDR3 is CASSRDRGETQYF. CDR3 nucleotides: TGTGCCAGCAGTCGGGACAGGGGAGAGACCCAGTACTTC.